This TCR beta chain was sequenced for a study of blood T cell repertoires in COVID-19. Only in-frame clones appear in the TCRdb table, and some are missing; sequencing was by immunoSEQ multiplex PCR. The profile shows 220,000 or so clones, 80% to 85% of them singletons. There are 16 residues in the CDR3. Per germline, CDR1 SEHNR and CDR2 FQNEAQ (reference sequence). Trimming took 5 bases from V and 7 from J, leaving 24 bases between them. The sample comprised peripheral blood. The source is a woman aged 55-69 years who had recovered from COVID-19. The chain is built from TRBV7-9 and TRBJ2-7, with D tentatively TRBD2 (5 bases). CDR3 in DNA: TGTGCCAGCAGCCCCCACCCGGGGAAGCTTGTCCTAGAGCAGTACTTC. It yields the protein CASSPHPGKLVLEQYF.